The 10 T cell receptor beta chains below all came from one sample that was sequenced in a study of control samples from healthy donors and cancer patients. Libraries were prepared by immunoSEQ multiplex PCR; TCRdb keeps only in-frame clonotypes and omits some of them. The sample lists around 78,000 clones; approximately 94% were seen once. The sequenced sample consisted of blood. The origin of the receptors is a woman aged 18-30 years in good health.

Here the CDR3 DNA reads TGTGCCAGCAGTACCCATAGTGGAGGATATAACGAGCAGTACTTC. Its protein product is CASSTHSGGYNEQYF. This chain links TRBV28 with TRBJ2-7; possible D gene TRBD2, 5 bases. Trimming took off 5 bases at V and 5 bases at J, with 19 bases between the two ends. The germline V gene has CDR1 MDHEN and CDR2 SYDVKM. The CDR3 contains 15 residues.

The V and J genes are TRBV5-1 and TRBJ2-5, with TRBD1 matching 9 bases. V trimming: 3 bases; J trimming: 2 bases; junction bases outside the gene matches: 5. This CDR3 has 15 amino acids. The germline CDR1 and CDR2 sequences are SGHRS and YFSETQ. For the CDR3, the DNA is TGCGCCAGCAGCTACAGACAGGGGGTACAAGAGACCCAGTACTTC. This encodes CASSYRQGVQETQYF.

The CDR3 loop reads CASSIDFAQPQHF. The CDR3 DNA is TGTGCCAGTAGTATAGATTTCGCTCAGCCCCAGCATTTT. The V and J genes are TRBV19 and TRBJ1-5; D remains unclear. The germline V and J ends were trimmed by 0 bases and 6 bases, with 6 bases remaining between them. The CDR3 is 13 residues long. Germline V gives CDR1 LNHDA, CDR2 SQIVND (reference sequence). Drawing the rest from reference TRBV19 and TRBJ1-5, the complete variable domain is DGGITQSPKYLFRKEGQNVTLSCEQNLNHDAMYWYRQDPGQGLRLIYYSQIVNDFQKGDIAEGYSVSREKKESFPLTVTSAQKNPTAFYLCASSIDFAQPQHFGDGTRLSIL.

The chain has TRBV13 and TRBJ1-4; D is uncertain. The V end was cut by 4 bases, the J end by 1 base, with 13 bases between. CDR3 length equals 16 residues. Germline CDR1 and CDR2: PRHDT and FYEKMQ (reference sequence). The DNA for the CDR3 is TGTGCCAGCAGCTCCCCCACTTATGGAACTAATGAAAAACTGTTTTTT. This translates into CASSSPTYGTNEKLFF. The full variable domain, with the rest looked up from reference TRBV13 and TRBJ1-4, is AAGVIQSPRHLIKEKRETATLKCYPIPRHDTVYWYQQGPGQDPQFLISFYEKMQSDKGSIPDRFSAQQFSDYHSELNMSSLELGDSALYFCASSSPTYGTNEKLFFGSGTQLSVL.

The rearrangement links TRBV28 to TRBJ1-5; no firm D call. Trimming cost V 5 bases and J 6 bases, with 8 bases left between them. CDR3 length equals 12 residues. CDR1 MDHEN and CDR2 SYDVKM come from the germline V gene. This CDR3 is CASSRSFQPQHF. The CDR3 DNA sequence: TGTGCCAGCAGTCGGTCCTTTCAGCCCCAGCATTTT.

This chain uses TRBV6-5 with TRBJ2-2; the D gene is possibly TRBD2 (6 bases). The CDR3 spans 14 residues. Trimming removed 7 bases at V and 3 bases at J, with 12 bases between. Looked up from germline, CDR1 is MNHEY and CDR2 is SVGAGI. CDR3 DNA sequence: TGTGCCAGCATGGGAGGACACCACACCGGGGAGCTGTTTTTT. This sequence encodes CASMGGHHTGELFF.

The V gene is TRBV6-4, the J gene TRBJ1-1; TRBD1 is a possible D gene (5 bases). Germline CDR1 and CDR2: MRHNA and SNTAGT. The CDR3 is made up of 13 amino acids. V was trimmed by 6 bases and J by 9 bases, leaving 17 bases between them. The CDR3 sequence is CASRKDGGGKAFF. The CDR3 coding sequence is TGTGCCAGCAGGAAAGATGGCGGGGGGAAAGCTTTCTTT.

The chain couples TRBV12-3 or TRBV12-4 to TRBJ2-7; D remains unclear. CDR3 size: 12 residues. V lost 6 bases, J lost 7 bases, and 13 bases lay in between. The CDR3 bases are TGTGCCAGCAGCTCAGGATCAGTGGAGCAGTACTTC. Translated: CASSSGSVEQYF.

The chain employs TRBV19 and TRBJ2-3; D is undetermined. The CDR3 is 13 amino acids. V gave up 4 bases and J gave up 6 bases, with 11 bases separating them. From germline, CDR1 is LNHDA and CDR2 SQIVND (reference sequence). The CDR3 loop reads CASSSAKRDTQYF. CDR3 bases: TGTGCCAGTAGTAGCGCCAAAAGGGATACGCAGTATTTT.

This sequence joins TRBV5-6 and TRBJ2-3; D gene uncertain. The V end lost 1 base, the J end lost 3 bases, and 3 bases lay between the germline ends. This CDR3 comprises 12 residues. Germline V lookup: CDR1 SGHDT, CDR2 YYEEEE. CDR3 residues: CASSLITDTQYF. The CDR3 bases are TGTGCCAGCAGCTTGATTACAGATACGCAGTATTTT. Together with reference TRBV5-6 and TRBJ2-3, the CDR3 gives the full variable domain: DAGVTQSPTHLIKTRGQQVTLRCSPKSGHDTVSWYQQALGQGPQFIFQYYEEEERQRGNFPDRFSGHQFPNYSSELNVNALLLGDSALYLCASSLITDTQYFGPGTRLTVL.